This is a list of T cell receptor beta chains from one sample in a study of Graves' ophthalmopathy and Graves' hyperthyroidism. TCRdb ran MiXCR on the multiplex PCR reads and lists one entry per CDR3 protein. The sample carries around 400,000 distinct CDR3 sequences, approximately 16% recorded once. The sequenced sample consisted of peripheral blood. The source is a woman between 18 and 30 years old with Graves' ophthalmopathy. Each CDR3 is given with its conserved first and last residue. Fields, in order: V gene, J gene, clone size, D gene, CDR3 protein, CDR3 DNA. D genes are given only for firm matches. Clone size appears in some rows only: once, few, many, or a class for an expanded clone.

v_gene: TRBV6-1; j_gene: TRBJ2-2; abundance: many; d_gene: -; CDR3aa: CASRHTFANTGELFF; CDR3nt: TGTGCCAGCAGGCATACATTCGCGAACACCGGGGAGCTGTTTTTT
v_gene: TRBV20-1; j_gene: TRBJ1-5; abundance: many; d_gene: -; CDR3aa: CSASIGSNQPQHF; CDR3nt: TGCAGTGCTAGCATCGGCAGCAATCAGCCCCAGCATTTT
v_gene: TRBV15; j_gene: TRBJ1-1; abundance: many; d_gene: -; CDR3aa: CATSRDREGSTEAFF; CDR3nt: TGTGCCACCAGCAGAGATCGGGAGGGGAGCACTGAAGCTTTCTTT
v_gene: TRBV6-1; j_gene: TRBJ2-7; abundance: many; d_gene: TRBD1; CDR3aa: CASSAYSGGEQYF; CDR3nt: TGTGCCAGCAGTGCCTACTCAGGGGGTGAGCAGTACTTC
v_gene: TRBV6-5; j_gene: TRBJ1-2; abundance: -; d_gene: -; CDR3aa: CASSYSGGANYGYTF; CDR3nt: TGTGCCAGCAGTTACTCCGGGGGAGCTAACTATGGCTACACCTTC
v_gene: TRBV18; j_gene: TRBJ1-3; abundance: few; d_gene: -; CDR3aa: CASSPPSRGGGNTIYF; CDR3nt: TGTGCCAGCTCACCACCGTCCAGGGGAGGTGGAAACACCATATATTTT
v_gene: TRBV6-1; j_gene: TRBJ1-1; abundance: -; d_gene: -; CDR3aa: CASSEGGRYTEAFF; CDR3nt: TGTGCCAGCAGTGAAGGCGGGAGGTACACTGAAGCTTTCTTT
v_gene: TRBV29-1; j_gene: TRBJ1-2; abundance: many; d_gene: -; CDR3aa: CSVMGPRYGYTF; CDR3nt: TGCAGCGTAATGGGTCCTCGCTATGGCTACACCTTC
v_gene: TRBV6-1; j_gene: TRBJ1-2; abundance: few; d_gene: -; CDR3aa: CASSDPGRYGYTF; CDR3nt: TGTGCCAGCAGTGATCCCGGACGATATGGCTACACCTTC
v_gene: TRBV6-1; j_gene: TRBJ2-5; abundance: once; d_gene: TRBD1; CDR3aa: CASTRDRQQETQYF; CDR3nt: TGTGCCAGCACCCGGGACAGGCAACAAGAGACCCAGTACTTC
v_gene: TRBV7-8; j_gene: TRBJ2-7; abundance: many; d_gene: -; CDR3aa: CASSRSGNYEQYF; CDR3nt: TGTGCCAGCAGCCGCTCGGGAAACTACGAGCAGTACTTC
v_gene: TRBV29-1; j_gene: TRBJ1-1; abundance: many; d_gene: -; CDR3aa: CSGYSLRVGTEAFF; CDR3nt: TGCAGCGGGTATTCGCTAAGGGTGGGGACTGAAGCTTTCTTT
v_gene: TRBV28; j_gene: TRBJ2-1; abundance: -; d_gene: TRBD2; CDR3aa: CASSLLAGGYNEQFF; CDR3nt: TGTGCCAGCAGTTTGCTAGCGGGGGGCTACAATGAGCAGTTCTTC
v_gene: TRBV6-2/TRBV6-3; j_gene: TRBJ1-2; abundance: -; d_gene: -; CDR3aa: CASSYPTESTF; CDR3nt: TGTGCCAGCAGTTACCCGACGGAATCCACCTTC
v_gene: TRBV12-3/TRBV12-4; j_gene: TRBJ2-7; abundance: -; d_gene: TRBD2; CDR3aa: CASASGRVYEQYF; CDR3nt: TGTGCCAGCGCCAGCGGGAGGGTTTACGAGCAGTACTTC